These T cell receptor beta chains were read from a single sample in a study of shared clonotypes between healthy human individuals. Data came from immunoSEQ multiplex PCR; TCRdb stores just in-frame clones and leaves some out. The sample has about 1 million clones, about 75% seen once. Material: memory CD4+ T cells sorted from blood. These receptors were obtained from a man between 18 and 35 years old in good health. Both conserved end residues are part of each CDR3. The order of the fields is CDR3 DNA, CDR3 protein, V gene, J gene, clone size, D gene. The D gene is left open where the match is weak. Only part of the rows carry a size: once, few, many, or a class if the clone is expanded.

CDR3nt: TGCAGCGCCCACGACAGGAGCGGCGACACTGAAGCTTTCTTT
CDR3aa: CSAHDRSGDTEAFF
v_gene: TRBV29-1
j_gene: TRBJ1-1
abundance: NA
d_gene: NA

CDR3nt: TGCAGCGTGGAATCAGGAAACCAAGAGACCCAGTACTTC
CDR3aa: CSVESGNQETQYF
v_gene: TRBV29-1
j_gene: TRBJ2-5
abundance: NA
d_gene: NA

CDR3nt: TGTGCCAGCAGCTTAGTCGGGACTGCGTTCTTC
CDR3aa: CASSLVGTAFF
v_gene: TRBV7-2
j_gene: TRBJ2-1
abundance: NA
d_gene: NA

CDR3nt: TGTGCCAGCAGCTCGGGACTAGCGGGGACAGATACGCAGTATTTT
CDR3aa: CASSSGLAGTDTQYF
v_gene: TRBV7-2
j_gene: TRBJ2-3
abundance: NA
d_gene: TRBD2

CDR3nt: TGTGCCAGCTCAAGAGCCGGATCCTACGAGCAGTACTTC
CDR3aa: CASSRAGSYEQYF
v_gene: TRBV25-1
j_gene: TRBJ2-7
abundance: NA
d_gene: NA

CDR3nt: TGCGCCAGCAGCCGACTAGCGGGAGACTCCTACGAGCAGTACTTC
CDR3aa: CASSRLAGDSYEQYF
v_gene: TRBV4-1
j_gene: TRBJ2-7
abundance: few
d_gene: TRBD2

CDR3nt: TGCGCCAGCAGCTTGATAGGACTAGCGGGGGGATCAGAGACCCAGTACTTC
CDR3aa: CASSLIGLAGGSETQYF
v_gene: TRBV5-1
j_gene: TRBJ2-5
abundance: NA
d_gene: TRBD2

CDR3nt: TGTGCCAGCAGTTCCGGGACGGGCTTTGGTCCCCAGCATTTT
CDR3aa: CASSSGTGFGPQHF
v_gene: TRBV5-6
j_gene: TRBJ1-5
abundance: NA
d_gene: NA

CDR3nt: TGTGCCAGCAGTGTTCGGACAGGGGCGGCCACTGAAGCTTTCTTT
CDR3aa: CASSVRTGAATEAFF
v_gene: TRBV6-1
j_gene: TRBJ1-1
abundance: NA
d_gene: TRBD1

CDR3nt: TGCGCCAGCAGCTTGGAATTAATAGGGGGCACTGAAGCTTTCTTT
CDR3aa: CASSLELIGGTEAFF
v_gene: TRBV5-1
j_gene: TRBJ1-1
abundance: NA
d_gene: NA

CDR3nt: TGTGCCAGCTCGACAAACGGGGGAGGAACTGAAGCTTTCTTT
CDR3aa: CASSTNGGGTEAFF
v_gene: TRBV18
j_gene: TRBJ1-1
abundance: NA
d_gene: NA

CDR3nt: TGTGCCAGCAAGGATTACTCCTACAATGAGCAGTTCTTC
CDR3aa: CASKDYSYNEQFF
v_gene: TRBV2
j_gene: TRBJ2-1
abundance: few
d_gene: NA

CDR3nt: TGTGCCAGCTCACCACCGGCAGATACGCAGTATTTT
CDR3aa: CASSPPADTQYF
v_gene: TRBV18
j_gene: TRBJ2-3
abundance: NA
d_gene: NA

CDR3nt: TGCAGCGTTGAAGAACGGGAAGAGGGACCTTACACCTTC
CDR3aa: CSVEEREEGPYTF
v_gene: TRBV29-1
j_gene: TRBJ1-2
abundance: NA
d_gene: NA

CDR3nt: TGTGCCTGGAGTGTATGGGGTAATGAAGCTTTCTTT
CDR3aa: CAWSVWGNEAFF
v_gene: TRBV30
j_gene: TRBJ1-1
abundance: NA
d_gene: NA

CDR3nt: TGTGCCAGCAGCCCCGGGACTTTTTCGAACACTGAAGCTTTCTTT
CDR3aa: CASSPGTFSNTEAFF
v_gene: TRBV7-9
j_gene: TRBJ1-1
abundance: NA
d_gene: NA

CDR3nt: TGCGCCAGCAGCTTGGGAACTAGCGGTAGCACAGATACGCAGTATTTT
CDR3aa: CASSLGTSGSTDTQYF
v_gene: TRBV5-1
j_gene: TRBJ2-3
abundance: NA
d_gene: TRBD2

CDR3nt: TGTGCCAGCAGCTTGGGGGGCGTCTCTGGAAACACCATATATTTT
CDR3aa: CASSLGGVSGNTIYF
v_gene: TRBV5-4
j_gene: TRBJ1-3
abundance: NA
d_gene: NA

CDR3nt: TGCGCCAGCAGCTGGCGACCCGGGGCCACTGAAGCTTTCTTT
CDR3aa: CASSWRPGATEAFF
v_gene: TRBV5-1
j_gene: TRBJ1-1
abundance: few
d_gene: NA

CDR3nt: TGTGCCAGCAGCCTTAATTCGGGCAGGGGGGATACGGCCCAGTACTTC
CDR3aa: CASSLNSGRGDTAQYF
v_gene: TRBV5-4
j_gene: TRBJ2-5
abundance: NA
d_gene: NA

CDR3nt: TGCGCCAGCAGCCAAGTATGGGACAGGAGTCCGGGAAACACCATATATTTT
CDR3aa: CASSQVWDRSPGNTIYF
v_gene: TRBV4-1
j_gene: TRBJ1-3
abundance: once
d_gene: TRBD1

CDR3nt: TGTGCCTGGAGTTATCCCGGGACTAGCGGGCCCTACGAGCAGTACTTC
CDR3aa: CAWSYPGTSGPYEQYF
v_gene: TRBV30
j_gene: TRBJ2-7
abundance: few
d_gene: TRBD2

CDR3nt: TGTGCCAGCAGCACGACGACAGGGCTCGCCCTCCACTTT
CDR3aa: CASSTTTGLALHF
v_gene: TRBV28
j_gene: TRBJ1-6
abundance: NA
d_gene: TRBD1

CDR3nt: TGTGCCAGCAGCTTGGCGTTAGCGGGAAGGGGAGATACGCAGTATTTT
CDR3aa: CASSLALAGRGDTQYF
v_gene: TRBV5-4
j_gene: TRBJ2-3
abundance: NA
d_gene: TRBD2

CDR3nt: TGTGCCAGCAGCTTAGGGGGGTTCACCTACAATGAGCAGTTCTTC
CDR3aa: CASSLGGFTYNEQFF
v_gene: TRBV11-3
j_gene: TRBJ2-1
abundance: many
d_gene: NA

CDR3nt: TGCAGCGTAAGGGGCGGGATTCAGGCGTACAATGAGCAGTTCTTC
CDR3aa: CSVRGGIQAYNEQFF
v_gene: TRBV29-1
j_gene: TRBJ2-1
abundance: NA
d_gene: NA

CDR3nt: TGTGCCAGCAGCTCTCGAGTCGCTTCTGGAAACACCATATATTTT
CDR3aa: CASSSRVASGNTIYF
v_gene: TRBV9
j_gene: TRBJ1-3
abundance: NA
d_gene: NA

CDR3nt: TGTGCCAGCAGTTTCCGACAGCAGCTCTACGAGCAGTACTTC
CDR3aa: CASSFRQQLYEQYF
v_gene: TRBV27
j_gene: TRBJ2-7
abundance: once
d_gene: NA

CDR3nt: TGCGCCAGCAGCAGGGACAGGGGGCAGGGCGGGGAGCTGTTTTTT
CDR3aa: CASSRDRGQGGELFF
v_gene: TRBV10-2
j_gene: TRBJ2-2
abundance: NA
d_gene: TRBD1

CDR3nt: TGTGCCATTAGGGGGGGTAATCAGCCCCAGCATTTT
CDR3aa: CAIRGGNQPQHF
v_gene: TRBV28
j_gene: TRBJ1-5
abundance: NA
d_gene: NA

CDR3nt: TGTGCCTGGAGTGTTCTGGGGCTCTCTGGGGCCAACGTCCTGACTTTC
CDR3aa: CAWSVLGLSGANVLTF
v_gene: TRBV30
j_gene: TRBJ2-6
abundance: NA
d_gene: NA

CDR3nt: TGTGCCATCAGTGAGGGCCCGCTAGCGGTCCCCACAGATACGCAGTATTTT
CDR3aa: CAISEGPLAVPTDTQYF
v_gene: TRBV10-3
j_gene: TRBJ2-3
abundance: NA
d_gene: TRBD2

CDR3nt: TGCGCCAGCAGCCAAAACCGTAGGGTCAGTCTGGCAGATACGCAGTATTTT
CDR3aa: CASSQNRRVSLADTQYF
v_gene: TRBV4-1
j_gene: TRBJ2-3
abundance: NA
d_gene: NA

CDR3nt: TGTGCCTGGAGAAGGGACAGGGGGACCTACGAGCAGTACTTC
CDR3aa: CAWRRDRGTYEQYF
v_gene: TRBV30
j_gene: TRBJ2-7
abundance: NA
d_gene: TRBD1

CDR3nt: TGTGCCAGCAGCTTGGGGACAGGGAAGACCAATGAGCAGTTCTTC
CDR3aa: CASSLGTGKTNEQFF
v_gene: TRBV11-3
j_gene: TRBJ2-1
abundance: NA
d_gene: TRBD1

CDR3nt: TGTGCCAGCAGTTCTTCCCCGAGCTCCTATAATTCACCCCTCCACTTT
CDR3aa: CASSSSPSSYNSPLHF
v_gene: TRBV5-6
j_gene: TRBJ1-6
abundance: NA
d_gene: NA

CDR3nt: TGCGCCAGCAGCTTGGATGGCAGGGGAGGTTATGGCTACACCTTC
CDR3aa: CASSLDGRGGYGYTF
v_gene: TRBV5-1
j_gene: TRBJ1-2
abundance: NA
d_gene: NA

CDR3nt: TGTGCCAGCAGCTCCCCGGGCCGGGGACTGAACACTGAAGCTTTCTTT
CDR3aa: CASSSPGRGLNTEAFF
v_gene: TRBV7-2
j_gene: TRBJ1-1
abundance: NA
d_gene: NA

CDR3nt: TGTGCCAGCAGCCCCGAAGAGGTCGGTAATCAGCCCCAGCATTTT
CDR3aa: CASSPEEVGNQPQHF
v_gene: TRBV9
j_gene: TRBJ1-5
abundance: NA
d_gene: NA

CDR3nt: TGTGCCAGCAGCCGCCGGGAGGGCGACGAGCAGTACTTC
CDR3aa: CASSRREGDEQYF
v_gene: TRBV7-2
j_gene: TRBJ2-7
abundance: NA
d_gene: TRBD2

CDR3nt: TGTGCCAGCAGTTTAGGAAGGACTAGCGGACAAGAGACCCAGTACTTC
CDR3aa: CASSLGRTSGQETQYF
v_gene: TRBV28
j_gene: TRBJ2-5
abundance: few
d_gene: TRBD2

CDR3nt: TGTGCCAGCAGTCGAGTAAGCATGAACACTGAAGCTTTCTTT
CDR3aa: CASSRVSMNTEAFF
v_gene: TRBV28
j_gene: TRBJ1-1
abundance: NA
d_gene: NA

CDR3nt: TGTGCCAGCAGCGTAGATCCCGGAAACACCATATATTTT
CDR3aa: CASSVDPGNTIYF
v_gene: TRBV9
j_gene: TRBJ1-3
abundance: NA
d_gene: NA

CDR3nt: TGTGCCAGCAGCTTAGGGCGGGGGTTAGAGTACTCACCCCTCCACTTT
CDR3aa: CASSLGRGLEYSPLHF
v_gene: TRBV7-2
j_gene: TRBJ1-6
abundance: once
d_gene: NA

CDR3nt: TGTGCCTGGCGGCCTAGCGGTGGTAACGGGGAGCAGTACTTC
CDR3aa: CAWRPSGGNGEQYF
v_gene: TRBV30
j_gene: TRBJ2-7
abundance: NA
d_gene: TRBD2

CDR3nt: TGCGCCAGCAGAAGGACTCGAGACAATGAGCAGTTCTTC
CDR3aa: CASRRTRDNEQFF
v_gene: TRBV5-1
j_gene: TRBJ2-1
abundance: NA
d_gene: NA

CDR3nt: TGTGCCAGCAGGAACCGCGGTACTAGCGGCTCGGTAGGAGATACGCAGTATTTT
CDR3aa: CASRNRGTSGSVGDTQYF
v_gene: TRBV28
j_gene: TRBJ2-3
abundance: NA
d_gene: TRBD2

CDR3nt: TGTGCCAGCAGCTTGGGTCATTCCTACAATGAGCAGTTCTTC
CDR3aa: CASSLGHSYNEQFF
v_gene: TRBV11-3
j_gene: TRBJ2-1
abundance: NA
d_gene: NA

CDR3nt: TGTGCCTGGAGAGGAGGACTAGCGGCTAGCACAGATACGCAGTATTTT
CDR3aa: CAWRGGLAASTDTQYF
v_gene: TRBV30
j_gene: TRBJ2-3
abundance: NA
d_gene: TRBD2

CDR3nt: TGTGCCAGTAGTGGGGGACTAGCGGGACAAGAGACCCAGTACTTC
CDR3aa: CASSGGLAGQETQYF
v_gene: TRBV19
j_gene: TRBJ2-5
abundance: NA
d_gene: TRBD2

CDR3nt: TGTGCCAGCAGCTTAGGGGGGATACTTCCAGGGGAGCAGTTCTTC
CDR3aa: CASSLGGILPGEQFF
v_gene: TRBV7-2
j_gene: TRBJ2-1
abundance: NA
d_gene: NA

CDR3nt: TGTGCCAGCCACGGGGGGGACTATGGCTACACCTTC
CDR3aa: CASHGGDYGYTF
v_gene: TRBV5-4
j_gene: TRBJ1-2
abundance: NA
d_gene: NA

CDR3nt: TGTGCCAGCAGCCCTGGGACTAGCGGGAGAGGTGAGACCCAGTACTTC
CDR3aa: CASSPGTSGRGETQYF
v_gene: TRBV7-9
j_gene: TRBJ2-5
abundance: NA
d_gene: TRBD2

CDR3nt: TGTGCCAGCAGCCGGACAGGGGGCGGAAACACCATATATTTT
CDR3aa: CASSRTGGGNTIYF
v_gene: TRBV7-9
j_gene: TRBJ1-3
abundance: once
d_gene: TRBD1

CDR3nt: TGTGCCAGTAGAACTTGGACAGCACAAGAGACCCAGTACTTC
CDR3aa: CASRTWTAQETQYF
v_gene: TRBV2
j_gene: TRBJ2-5
abundance: once
d_gene: NA

CDR3nt: TGCGCCAGCAGCTTGGCAAGTACAGCCAAGGGGGAGACCCAGTACTTC
CDR3aa: CASSLASTAKGETQYF
v_gene: TRBV5-1
j_gene: TRBJ2-5
abundance: NA
d_gene: NA

CDR3nt: TGTGCCTGGAGTGTCTCTGAGAACACTGAAGCTTTCTTT
CDR3aa: CAWSVSENTEAFF
v_gene: TRBV30
j_gene: TRBJ1-1
abundance: few
d_gene: NA

CDR3nt: TGTGCCAGCAGCCCCGGGGGGACAGGGAAGAAAGGCACTGAAGCTTTCTTT
CDR3aa: CASSPGGTGKKGTEAFF
v_gene: TRBV13
j_gene: TRBJ1-1
abundance: NA
d_gene: TRBD1

CDR3nt: TGTGCCAGCAGCTTAGTTTACCTCATGAACACTGAAGCTTTCTTT
CDR3aa: CASSLVYLMNTEAFF
v_gene: TRBV7-8
j_gene: TRBJ1-1
abundance: NA
d_gene: NA